The entry below describes one TCR beta chain. This sample was taken from a study of blood T cell repertoires in COVID-19. V dropped 6 bases and J dropped 2; count of bases not matched to a gene: 8. CDR1 and CDR2 (germline): MNHEY, SVGEGT. This CDR3 has 16 amino acids. The method was immunoSEQ multiplex PCR; TCRdb's version includes in-frame clones alone and lacks a portion of them. The profile shows roughly 150,000 clones, more than 70% of them singletons. The sample taken for sequencing was peripheral blood. This clonotype originated in a man between 45 and 60 years old who had recovered from COVID-19. The chain carries TRBV6-2 or TRBV6-3 and TRBJ2-5; the match to TRBD2 covers 11 bases. The CDR3 here is CASSIRTSGRQETQYF. The CDR3 nucleotides are TGTGCCAGCAGCATAAGGACTAGCGGGCGTCAAGAGACCCAGTACTTC.